This T cell receptor (beta chain) emerged from a study of breast tumors, draining lymph nodes, adjacent tissues. Regarding the study as a whole: Findings are consistent with lymph node origin and intratumoral expansion of most tumor T cells. Tumor TCR diversity was below lymph nodes but above nontumor tissue. Luminal-like breast cancer showed significantly greater tumor-nontumor repertoire similarity than basal-like breast cancer did.

Breast cancer patients provided tissue from their axillary draining lymph nodes. This clonotype was found many times. Its antigen is currently unknown. Germline lookup yields CDR1 SGHRS and CDR2 YFSETQ. The CDR3 runs to 15 residues. V lost 6 bases and J lost 4; bases outside the gene matches: 6. TCRdb itself ran the multiplex PCR reads through MiXCR, one entry per CDR3 protein. Counted here are approximately 280,000 distinct CDR3 sequences, 30% to 35% occurring once; the ten biggest clones make up more than 0.95%. The sequencing input was axillary lymph node tissue. This receptor was identified in a female donor with breast cancer. Some clones in this sample may be carry-over from other donors' samples. This chain joins TRBV5-1 and TRBJ2-2; 10 bases fit TRBD2. CDR3 DNA sequence: TGCGCCAGCACCCTAGCGGGAGAAAGCACCGGGGAGCTGTTTTTT. This gives the protein CASTLAGESTGELFF.